Described below is a single T cell receptor (beta chain) sequence and its context. The antigen remains unidentified. This specimen belongs to a study of T cell responses to AZD1222 COVID-19 vaccine. Study results and caveats: Spike-specific TCR breadth and depth grew following two AZD1222 doses.

Per germline, CDR1 SGHNT and CDR2 YENEEA. This CDR3 has 15 residues. J was trimmed by 8 bases and V by 0 bases; bases with no gene match: 4. This table comes from immunoSEQ multiplex PCR, and its TCRdb copy is limited to in-frame clones, with some not included. The table records 89,000 or so clones, approximately 90% of them present only once. This specimen was peripheral blood, taken 28 days after the second AZD1222 dose. V is TRBV11-3 and J is TRBJ1-4, with 9 bases matching TRBD1. This receptor was obtained from an adult who received the AZD1222 COVID-19 vaccine. The CDR3 protein is CASSLDQQGAEKLFF. The CDR3 DNA sequence: TGTGCCAGCAGCTTAGATCAACAGGGGGCGGAAAAACTGTTTTTT.